This TCR beta chain was captured in a study of shared clonotypes between healthy human individuals. Study background: Plates per donor: three CD4 naive, three CD4 memory, two CD8 naive, one CD8 memory.

CDR3 length: 16 amino acids. Per the germline V gene, CDR1 is KGHSH and CDR2 is LQKENI. V was clipped by 1 base and J by 9 bases; unmatched bases: 9. Per the original methods: ImmunoSEQ junction-only sequences lacked quality scores, so their filtering differed. Sequenced by immunoSEQ multiplex PCR; TCRdb stores in-frame clones only, minus some. Clone size and V and J calls were adopted from that table, with D and trimming inferred from the DNA. The repertoire holds 2 million to 2.5 million clones, approximately 94% seen once, with about 0.39% in the top ten. Overall study results and limits: Among non-shared clonotypes, generation probabilities were lower than among those shared by all four donors.

In the case of this clone: What it binds is not known.

Sample: naive CD4+ T cells from PBMCs. As to subset: CD45RA+ positively selected. This clonotype was obtained from a man younger than 35 in good health. Some clones in this sample may be carry-over from other donors' samples. The chain carries TRBV18 and TRBJ2-1; 10 bases are a match to TRBD2. This CDR3 is CASSPLSAGGPSEQFF. In DNA form, the CDR3 reads TGTGCCAGCTCACCACTCTCAGCGGGAGGGCCGAGTGAGCAGTTCTTC.